This T cell receptor beta chain is drawn from a study of vaccination and CD4 T cells after COVID-19. Overall study: Controls used CEFX viral epitopes (positive), HIV-1 Nef peptides (negative), or no peptide.

Researchers used the Oncomine TCR Beta short-read assay to sequence DNA from cultured CD4+ T cells. DNA came from CD4+ T cells after culture. MiXCR was run by TCRdb on the PCR reads, yielding one entry per CDR3 protein. The table lists around 13,000 distinct CDR3 sequences, less than 60% of them singletons, with 15% to 20% in the top ten. Regarding treatment: roughly 11-day PBMC culture with coronavirus spike peptide pools or control peptides (ViraFEST assay). Negative selection separated CD4+ T cells from roughly 10-day cultures. As concerns this clonotype: The antigen is unknown.

CDR1 and CDR2 from the germline V gene are MNHNS and SASEGT. This CDR3 is built from 14 residues. V lost 5 bases and J 8 bases, leaving 15 bases between the germline ends. Material: CD4+ T cells from blood, cultured in vitro. The V gene is TRBV6-1, the J gene TRBJ1-4; maybe TRBD1 (6 bases). The sequence came from a human donor who had recovered from COVID-19. This chain's CDR3 is CASSNQGSREKLFF. The CDR3 nucleotides read TGTGCCAGCAGTAATCAGGGGAGCAGGGAAAAACTGTTTTTT.